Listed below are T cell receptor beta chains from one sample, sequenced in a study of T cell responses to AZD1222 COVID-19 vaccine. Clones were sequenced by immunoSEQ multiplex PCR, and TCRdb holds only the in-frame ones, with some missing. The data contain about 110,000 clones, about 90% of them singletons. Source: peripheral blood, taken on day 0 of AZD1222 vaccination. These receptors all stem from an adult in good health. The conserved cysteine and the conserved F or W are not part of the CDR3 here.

CDR3 protein: ASSQVWSQTKNIQY
J gene: TRBJ2-4
V gene: TRBV3-1/TRBV3-2

CDR3 protein: ASRDSRNTEAF
J gene: TRBJ1-1
V gene: TRBV28

CDR3 protein: ASSESAGASDTQY
J gene: TRBJ2-3
V gene: TRBV10-1

CDR3 protein: ASSESGAGGEPQH
J gene: TRBJ1-5
V gene: TRBV10-1

CDR3 protein: ASSPGLAPPDTQY
J gene: TRBJ2-3
V gene: TRBV5-4

CDR3 protein: ASSQETGLYYNEQF
J gene: TRBJ2-1
V gene: TRBV3-1/TRBV3-2

CDR3 protein: ASTRGVGINYGYT
J gene: TRBJ1-2
V gene: TRBV2

CDR3 protein: ASSQLDRGPTRETEAF
J gene: TRBJ1-1
V gene: TRBV4-1

CDR3 protein: ASSPDRGFSGNTIY
J gene: TRBJ1-3
V gene: TRBV18

CDR3 protein: ACRDRVGPSNSPLH
J gene: TRBJ1-6
V gene: TRBV19

CDR3 protein: ASSPQTGTKGNQPQH
J gene: TRBJ1-5
V gene: TRBV19

CDR3 protein: ASSKTTDSGNTIY
J gene: TRBJ1-3
V gene: TRBV6-5

CDR3 protein: ASSSYSSGANVLT
J gene: TRBJ2-6
V gene: TRBV27

CDR3 protein: ATRTGYEAF
J gene: TRBJ1-1
V gene: TRBV27

CDR3 protein: ATSRQTLRDYGYT
J gene: TRBJ1-2
V gene: TRBV15

CDR3 protein: ASSPTDGFSYEQY
J gene: TRBJ2-7
V gene: TRBV11-2

CDR3 protein: ASSFRGGKETQY
J gene: TRBJ2-5
V gene: TRBV7-2

CDR3 protein: ASSFGPVGGNTEAF
J gene: TRBJ1-1
V gene: TRBV27

CDR3 protein: ASSRNTGEGNTIY
J gene: TRBJ1-3
V gene: TRBV4-2

CDR3 protein: ASNSLGTTQETQY
J gene: TRBJ2-5
V gene: TRBV2

CDR3 protein: ASTPTGFGNTEAF
J gene: TRBJ1-1
V gene: TRBV6-4

CDR3 protein: ASRTPGQGINYGYT
J gene: TRBJ1-2
V gene: TRBV28

CDR3 protein: ASSGGTAQF
J gene: TRBJ2-1
V gene: TRBV9

CDR3 protein: ASSQGNSGNTIY
J gene: TRBJ1-3
V gene: TRBV18

CDR3 protein: ASSQGLLAGGYNEQF
J gene: TRBJ2-1
V gene: TRBV3-1/TRBV3-2

CDR3 protein: ASSRTGQGKWNTEAF
J gene: TRBJ1-1
V gene: TRBV6-4

CDR3 protein: ASSNQGASYT
J gene: TRBJ1-2
V gene: TRBV21-1

CDR3 protein: ASRLGANEQF
J gene: TRBJ2-1
V gene: TRBV5-1

CDR3 protein: ASSLGLPRNEQF
J gene: TRBJ2-1
V gene: TRBV5-1

CDR3 protein: ASSAGSGGTEAF
J gene: TRBJ1-1
V gene: TRBV9

CDR3 protein: ASSPAAVNEKLF
J gene: TRBJ1-4
V gene: TRBV6-5

CDR3 protein: ASQLMSTDTQY
J gene: TRBJ2-3
V gene: TRBV19